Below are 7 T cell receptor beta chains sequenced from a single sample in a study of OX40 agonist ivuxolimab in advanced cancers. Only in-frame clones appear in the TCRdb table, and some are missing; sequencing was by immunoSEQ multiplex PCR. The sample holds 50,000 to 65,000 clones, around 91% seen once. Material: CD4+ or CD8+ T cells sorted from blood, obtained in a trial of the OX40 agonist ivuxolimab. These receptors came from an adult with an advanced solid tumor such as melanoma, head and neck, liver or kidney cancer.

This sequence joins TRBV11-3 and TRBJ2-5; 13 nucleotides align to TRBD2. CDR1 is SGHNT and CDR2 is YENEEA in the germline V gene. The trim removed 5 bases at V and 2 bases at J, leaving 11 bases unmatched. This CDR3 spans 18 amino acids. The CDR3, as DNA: TGTGCCAGCAGCCTTATGGAGACTAGCGGGAGGTTTCAAGAGACCCAGTACTTC. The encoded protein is CASSLMETSGRFQETQYF.

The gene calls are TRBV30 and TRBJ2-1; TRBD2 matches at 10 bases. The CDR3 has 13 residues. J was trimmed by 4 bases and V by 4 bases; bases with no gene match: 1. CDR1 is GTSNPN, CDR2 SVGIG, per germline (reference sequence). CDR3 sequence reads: CAWTSGRYNEQFF. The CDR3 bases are TGTGCCTGGACTAGCGGGAGATACAATGAGCAGTTCTTC. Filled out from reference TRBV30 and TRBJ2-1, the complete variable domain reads SQTIHQWPATLVQPVGSPLSLECTVEGTSNPNLYWYRQAAGRGLQLLFYSVGIGQISSEVPQNLSASRPQDRQFILSSKKLLLSDSGFYLCAWTSGRYNEQFFGPGTRLTVL.

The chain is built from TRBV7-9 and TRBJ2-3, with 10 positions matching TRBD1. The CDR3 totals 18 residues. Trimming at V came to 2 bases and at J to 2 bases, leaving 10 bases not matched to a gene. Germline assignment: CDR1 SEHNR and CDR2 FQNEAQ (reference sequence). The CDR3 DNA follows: TGTGCCAGCAGCTTACCGCATACCGGGACAGGGGACACAGATACGCAGTATTTT. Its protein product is CASSLPHTGTGDTDTQYF.

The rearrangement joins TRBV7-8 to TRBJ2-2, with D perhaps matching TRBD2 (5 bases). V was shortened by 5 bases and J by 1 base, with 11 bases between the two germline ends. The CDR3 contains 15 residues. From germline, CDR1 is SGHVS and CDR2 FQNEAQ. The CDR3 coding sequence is TGTGCCAGCAGCACGGAGGCGGGGAACACCGGGGAGCTGTTTTTT. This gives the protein CASSTEAGNTGELFF.

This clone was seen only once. The CDR3 loop is CASSPEADPVDGYTF. CDR3 bases: TGTGCCAGCAGCCCAGAGGCGGACCCTGTCGATGGCTACACCTTC. This chain connects TRBV11-3 to TRBJ1-2; D remains ambiguous. Germline V gives CDR1 SGHNT, CDR2 YENEEA. The CDR3 length is 15 residues. The ends were cut back, 5 bases at V and 6 bases at J, with 19 bases in the middle.

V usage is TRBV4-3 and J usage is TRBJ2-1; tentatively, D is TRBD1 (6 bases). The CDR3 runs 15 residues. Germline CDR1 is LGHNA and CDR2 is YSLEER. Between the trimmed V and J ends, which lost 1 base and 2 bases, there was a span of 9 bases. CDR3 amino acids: CASSQGTATYNEQFF. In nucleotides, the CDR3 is TGCGCCAGCAGCCAAGGGACAGCGACCTACAATGAGCAGTTCTTC.

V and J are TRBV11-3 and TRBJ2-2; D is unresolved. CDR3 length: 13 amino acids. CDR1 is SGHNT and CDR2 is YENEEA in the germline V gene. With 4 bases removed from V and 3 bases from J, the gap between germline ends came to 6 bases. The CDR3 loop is CASSYTYTGELFF. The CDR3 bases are TGTGCCAGCAGCTACACCTACACCGGGGAGCTGTTTTTT.